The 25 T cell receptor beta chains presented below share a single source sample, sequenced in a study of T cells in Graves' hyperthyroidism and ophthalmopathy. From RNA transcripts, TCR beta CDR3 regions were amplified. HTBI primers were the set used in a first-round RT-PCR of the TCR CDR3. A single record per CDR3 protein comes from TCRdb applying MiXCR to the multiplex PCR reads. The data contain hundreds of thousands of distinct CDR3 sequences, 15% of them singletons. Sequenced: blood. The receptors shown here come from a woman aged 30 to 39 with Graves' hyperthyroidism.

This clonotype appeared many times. The CDR3 DNA reads as TGCGCCAGCAGCTTGGCGGGGACGAATGAGCAGTTCTTC. Translating gives CASSLAGTNEQFF. The chain employs TRBV5-1 and TRBJ2-1; tentatively, D is TRBD1 or TRBD2 (5 bases each). Per the germline V gene, CDR1 is SGHRS and CDR2 is YFSETQ. The CDR3 has 13 residues. The ends were cut back, 0 bases at V and 7 bases at J, with 8 bases in the middle.

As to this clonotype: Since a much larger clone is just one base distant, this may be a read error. The CDR3 loop reads CAWSVLDGRAQIYEQYF. The DNA of the CDR3 is TGTGCCTGGAGTGTATTAGACGGGAGGGCTCAAATCTACGAGCAGTACTTC. The chain carries TRBV30 and TRBJ2-7; TRBD2 agrees at 8 bases. Germline V CDR1 and CDR2: GTSNPN, SVGIG (reference sequence). V trimming: 0 bases; J trimming: 3 bases; junction bases outside the gene matches: 13. CDR3 length: 17 residues.

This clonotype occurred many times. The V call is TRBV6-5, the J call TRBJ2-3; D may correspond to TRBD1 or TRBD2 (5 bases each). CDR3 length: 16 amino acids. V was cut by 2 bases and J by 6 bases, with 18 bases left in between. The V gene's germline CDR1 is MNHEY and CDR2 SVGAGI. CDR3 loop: CASSYAASQAGDTQYF. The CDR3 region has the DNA TGTGCCAGCAGTTACGCTGCTAGCCAAGCAGGGGATACGCAGTATTTT.

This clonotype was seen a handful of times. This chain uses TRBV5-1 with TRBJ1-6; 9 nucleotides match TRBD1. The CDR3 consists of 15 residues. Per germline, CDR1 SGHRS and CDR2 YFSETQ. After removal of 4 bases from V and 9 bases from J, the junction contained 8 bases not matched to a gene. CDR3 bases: TGCGCCAGCAGCGCAAGCGGGACAGGGACTTCACCCCTCCACTTT. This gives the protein CASSASGTGTSPLHF.

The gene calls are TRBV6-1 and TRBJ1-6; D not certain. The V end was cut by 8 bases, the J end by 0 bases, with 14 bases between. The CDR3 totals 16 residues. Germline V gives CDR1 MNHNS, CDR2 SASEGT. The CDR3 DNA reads TGTGCCAGCTCCCCTCGAGGGAGCTCCTATAATTCACCCCTCCACTTT. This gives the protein CASSPRGSSYNSPLHF.

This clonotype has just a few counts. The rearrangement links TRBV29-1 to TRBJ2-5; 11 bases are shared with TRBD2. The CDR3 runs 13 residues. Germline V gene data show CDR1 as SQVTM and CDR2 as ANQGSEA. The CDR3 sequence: CSGGLAVQETQYF. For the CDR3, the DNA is TGCAGTGGGGGACTAGCGGTCCAAGAGACCCAGTACTTC. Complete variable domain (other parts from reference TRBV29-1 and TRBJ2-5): SAVISQKPSRDICQRGTSLTIQCQVDSQVTMMFWYRQQPGQSLTLIATANQGSEATYESGFVIDKFPISRPNLTFSTLTVSNMSPEDSSIYLCSGGLAVQETQYFGPGTRLLVL.

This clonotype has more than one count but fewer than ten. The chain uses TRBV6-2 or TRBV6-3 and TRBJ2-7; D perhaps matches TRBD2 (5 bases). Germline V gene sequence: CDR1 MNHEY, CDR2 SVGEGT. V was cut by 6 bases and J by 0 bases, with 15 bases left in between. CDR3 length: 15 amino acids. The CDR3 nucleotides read TGTGCCAGCAGGGGAGTCCGCGAGACCTCCTACGAGCAGTACTTC. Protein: CASRGVRETSYEQYF.

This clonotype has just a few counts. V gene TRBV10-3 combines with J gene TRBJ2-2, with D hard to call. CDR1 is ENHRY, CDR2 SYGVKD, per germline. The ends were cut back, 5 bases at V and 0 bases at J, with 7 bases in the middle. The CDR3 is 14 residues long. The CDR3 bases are TGTGCCATCAGTCCAGTGACGAACACCGGGGAGCTGTTTTTT. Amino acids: CAISPVTNTGELFF.

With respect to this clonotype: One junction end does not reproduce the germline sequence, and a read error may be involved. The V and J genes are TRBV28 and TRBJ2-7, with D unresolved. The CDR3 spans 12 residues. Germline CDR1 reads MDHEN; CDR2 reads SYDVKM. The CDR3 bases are TGTGCCAGCGGTTTAAGTCTTCCCGAGCAGTACTTC. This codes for CASGLSLPEQYF.

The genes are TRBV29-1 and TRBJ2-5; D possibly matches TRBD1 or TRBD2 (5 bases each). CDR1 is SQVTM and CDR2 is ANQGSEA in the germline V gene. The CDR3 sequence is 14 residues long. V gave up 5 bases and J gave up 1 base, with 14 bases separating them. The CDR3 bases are TGCAGCGTTCGGTCCCGGGACGGCCAAGAGACCCAGTACTTC. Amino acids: CSVRSRDGQETQYF.

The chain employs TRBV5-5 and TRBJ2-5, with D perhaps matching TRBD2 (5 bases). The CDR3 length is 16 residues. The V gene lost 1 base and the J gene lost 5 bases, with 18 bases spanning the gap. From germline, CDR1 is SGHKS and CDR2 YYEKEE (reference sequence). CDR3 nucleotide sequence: TGTGCCAGCAGCTTGAATGTTGGCGTCGGGGATGAGACCCAGTACTTC. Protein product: CASSLNVGVGDETQYF. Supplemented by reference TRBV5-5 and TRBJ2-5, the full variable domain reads DAGVTQSPTHLIKTRGQQVTLRCSPISGHKSVSWYQQVLGQGPQFIFQYYEKEERGRGNFPDRFSARQFPNYSSELNVNALLLGDSALYLCASSLNVGVGDETQYFGPGTRLLVL.

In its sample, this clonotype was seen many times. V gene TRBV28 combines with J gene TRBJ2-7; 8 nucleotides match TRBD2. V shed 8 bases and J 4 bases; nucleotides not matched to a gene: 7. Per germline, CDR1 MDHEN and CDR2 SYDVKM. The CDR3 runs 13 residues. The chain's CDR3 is CASCGTSTYEQYF. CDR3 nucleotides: TGTGCCAGCTGCGGGACTAGTACTTACGAGCAGTACTTC.

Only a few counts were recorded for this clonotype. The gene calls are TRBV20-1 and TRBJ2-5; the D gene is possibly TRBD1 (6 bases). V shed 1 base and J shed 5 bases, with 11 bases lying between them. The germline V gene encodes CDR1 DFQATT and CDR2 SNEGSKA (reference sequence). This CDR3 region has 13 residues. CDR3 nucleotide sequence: TGCAGTGCTAGAGTGACAGGCAGGGAGACCCAGTACTTC. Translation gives CSARVTGRETQYF.

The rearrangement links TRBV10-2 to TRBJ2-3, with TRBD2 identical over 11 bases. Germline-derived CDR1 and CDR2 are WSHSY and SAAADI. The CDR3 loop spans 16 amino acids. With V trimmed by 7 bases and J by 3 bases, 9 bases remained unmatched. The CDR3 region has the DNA TGCGCCAGCATAGAGGCCCGACTAGCGGGGACAGATACGCAGTATTTT. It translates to CASIEARLAGTDTQYF.

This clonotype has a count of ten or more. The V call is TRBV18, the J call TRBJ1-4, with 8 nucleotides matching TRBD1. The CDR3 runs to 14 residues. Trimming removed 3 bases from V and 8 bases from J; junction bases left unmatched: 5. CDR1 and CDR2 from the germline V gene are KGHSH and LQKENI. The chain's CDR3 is CASSPGTGAEKLFF. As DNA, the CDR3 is TGTGCCAGCTCACCGGGGACAGGTGCGGAAAAACTGTTTTTT.

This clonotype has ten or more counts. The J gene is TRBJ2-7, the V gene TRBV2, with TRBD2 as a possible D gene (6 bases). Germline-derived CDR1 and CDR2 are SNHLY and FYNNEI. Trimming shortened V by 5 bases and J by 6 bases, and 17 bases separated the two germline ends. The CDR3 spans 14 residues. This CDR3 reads CASSLDPRRVEQYF. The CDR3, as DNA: TGTGCCAGCAGTCTCGACCCGAGGAGGGTCGAGCAGTACTTC.

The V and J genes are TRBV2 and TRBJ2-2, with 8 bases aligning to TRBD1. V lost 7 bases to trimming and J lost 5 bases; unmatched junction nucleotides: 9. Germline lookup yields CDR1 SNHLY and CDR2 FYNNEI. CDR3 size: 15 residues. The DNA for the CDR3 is TGTGCCAGCACCCCAGGGGGCTTTGTGACCGGGGAGCTGTTTTTT. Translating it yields CASTPGGFVTGELFF.

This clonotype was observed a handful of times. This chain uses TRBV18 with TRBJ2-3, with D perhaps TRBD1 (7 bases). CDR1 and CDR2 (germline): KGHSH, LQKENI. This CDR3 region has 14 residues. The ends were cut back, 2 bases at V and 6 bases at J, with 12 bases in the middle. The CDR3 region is CASSPVTGRDTQYF. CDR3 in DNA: TGTGCCAGCTCACCAGTGACAGGGAGGGATACGCAGTATTTT.

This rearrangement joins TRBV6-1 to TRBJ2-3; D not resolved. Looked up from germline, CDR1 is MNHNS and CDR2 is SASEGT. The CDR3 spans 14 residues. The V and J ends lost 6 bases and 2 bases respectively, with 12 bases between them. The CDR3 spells CASSKEFYTDTQYF. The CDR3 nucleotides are TGTGCCAGCAGCAAAGAATTCTACACAGATACGCAGTATTTT.

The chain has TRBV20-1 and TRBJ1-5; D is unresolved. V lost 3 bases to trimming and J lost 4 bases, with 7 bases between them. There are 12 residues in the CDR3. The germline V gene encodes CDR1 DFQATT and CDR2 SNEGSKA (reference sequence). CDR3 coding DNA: TGCAGTGCTAGCCCGGTTAATCAGCCCCAGCATTTT. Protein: CSASPVNQPQHF.

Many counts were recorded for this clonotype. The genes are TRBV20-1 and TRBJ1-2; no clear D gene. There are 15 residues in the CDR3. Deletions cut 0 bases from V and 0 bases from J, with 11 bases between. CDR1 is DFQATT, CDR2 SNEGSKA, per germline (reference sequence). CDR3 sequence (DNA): TGCAGTGCTAGAGATAGACGGGGAACTAACTATGGCTACACCTTC. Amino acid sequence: CSARDRRGTNYGYTF.

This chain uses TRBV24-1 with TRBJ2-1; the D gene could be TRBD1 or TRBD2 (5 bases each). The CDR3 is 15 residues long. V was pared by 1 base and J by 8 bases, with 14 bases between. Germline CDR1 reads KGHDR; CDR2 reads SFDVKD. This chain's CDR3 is CATSDFPQAGDEQFF. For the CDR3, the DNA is TGTGCCACCAGTGATTTCCCACAGGCGGGCGATGAGCAGTTCTTC.

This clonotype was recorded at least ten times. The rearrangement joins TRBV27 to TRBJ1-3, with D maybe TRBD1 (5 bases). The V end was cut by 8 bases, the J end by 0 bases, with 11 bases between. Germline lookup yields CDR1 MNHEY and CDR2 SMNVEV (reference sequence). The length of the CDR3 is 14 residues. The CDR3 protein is CASGGGTSGNTIYF. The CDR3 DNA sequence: TGTGCCAGCGGCGGGGGGACCTCTGGAAACACCATATATTTT.

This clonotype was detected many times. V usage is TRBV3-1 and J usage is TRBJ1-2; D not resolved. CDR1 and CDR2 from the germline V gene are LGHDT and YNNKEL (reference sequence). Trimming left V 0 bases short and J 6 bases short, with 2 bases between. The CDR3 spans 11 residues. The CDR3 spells CASSQDHGYTF. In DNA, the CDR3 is TGTGCCAGCAGCCAAGATCATGGCTACACCTTC.

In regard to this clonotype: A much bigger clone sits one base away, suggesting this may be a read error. The CDR3 region has the DNA TGTGCCTGGGAGAGGACAGGGGTGAGGAATGAGCAGTTCTTC. Protein product: CAWERTGVRNEQFF. The chain carries TRBV30 and TRBJ2-1, with 9 bases lining up with TRBD1. The CDR3 is 14 amino acids. Germline loops: CDR1 GTSNPN, CDR2 SVGIG (reference sequence). V shed 5 bases and J 7 bases; nucleotides not matched to a gene: 9.